This TCR beta chain was documented in a study of blood T cell repertoires in COVID-19. Study in general: Sources were T cells, B-cell-depleted T cells, or PBMCs; the material itself was cDNA or gDNA.

Some clones are missing from TCRdb's copy, which holds only in-frame ones; the method was immunoSEQ multiplex PCR. Of almost 400,000 clones in the sample, 70% to 90% were seen once. The sequenced sample was PBMCs or T cells enriched from blood (not recorded which). This TCR came from a young woman with acute COVID-19.

The CDR3 sequence: CASSLERANYGYTF. CDR3 in DNA: TGTGCCAGCAGCTTAGAGAGGGCTAACTATGGCTACACCTTC. The rearrangement links TRBV11-2 to TRBJ1-2; D uncertain. Per the germline V gene, CDR1 is SGHAT and CDR2 is FQNNGV. The CDR3 covers 14 residues. Trimming pared 0 bases from V and 0 bases from J, leaving 5 bases between.